This section outlines one T cell receptor (beta chain) sequence together with its context. The sample belongs to a study of blood T cell repertoires in COVID-19. Overall study: Samples representing acute and convalescent COVID-19 were sourced from the United States, Italy and Spain. Sources were T cells, B-cell-depleted T cells, or PBMCs; the material itself was cDNA or gDNA.

The CDR3 totals 16 residues. The J segment lost 7 bases and the V segment lost 0 bases, leaving 6 bases of the junction unmatched. CDR1 WSHSY and CDR2 SAAADI come from the germline V gene. The repertoire was sequenced with immunoSEQ multiplex PCR; TCRdb's copy has only in-frame clones and lacks some. The sample records 84,000 or so clones, around 82% being singletons. The TCR was taken from a man at least 80 years old with active or convalescent COVID-19. Sequenced: peripheral blood. The V call is TRBV10-2, the J call TRBJ2-2, with 9 bases lining up with TRBD1. As DNA, the CDR3 is TGCGCCAGCAGTGAGTCCGGGACAGGGTTGCGCGGGGAGCTGTTTTTT. It yields the protein CASSESGTGLRGELFF.